The entry below gives a single T cell receptor beta chain sequence along with its context. Antigen specificity is unknown. This sample was taken from a study of shared clonotypes between healthy human individuals. Cells designated naive CD8 were CD45RO-negative and were positively selected for CCR7, with terminally differentiated effector memory CD45RA+ cells excluded. Researchers divided each subset's genomic DNA evenly across several immunoSEQ plates. Some clones are missing from TCRdb's copy, which holds only in-frame ones; the method was immunoSEQ multiplex PCR. The sample lists fewer than 850,000 clones, roughly 96% occurring once. General study results and limits: Rarefaction exposed incomplete sorted-subset sequencing despite large depth.

The trim removed 3 bases at V and 9 bases at J, leaving 9 bases unmatched. In germline, CDR1 is MNHEY, CDR2 SVGAGI. The CDR3 has 15 amino acids. The chain has TRBV6-5 and TRBJ2-1, with TRBD1 identical over 9 bases. This receptor was taken from a man aged 30-40 years in good health. The sample comprised naive CD8+ T cells sorted from blood. This CDR3 reads CASSYRGQGMGEQFF. The DNA of the CDR3 is TGTGCCAGCAGTTATCGGGGACAGGGTATGGGTGAGCAGTTCTTC.